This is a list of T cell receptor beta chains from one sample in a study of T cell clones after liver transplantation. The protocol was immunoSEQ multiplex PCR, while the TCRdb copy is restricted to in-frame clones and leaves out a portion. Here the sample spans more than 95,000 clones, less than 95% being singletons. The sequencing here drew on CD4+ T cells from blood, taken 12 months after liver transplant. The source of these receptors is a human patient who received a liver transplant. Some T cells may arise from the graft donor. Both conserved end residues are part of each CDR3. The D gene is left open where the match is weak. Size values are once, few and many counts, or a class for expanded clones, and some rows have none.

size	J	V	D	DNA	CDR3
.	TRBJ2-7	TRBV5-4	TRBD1	TGTGCCAGCAGCCCGGACAGGGTTTCGGGTTTGGAGCAGTACTTC	CASSPDRVSGLEQYF
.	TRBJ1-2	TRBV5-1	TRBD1	TGCGCCAGCAGGCGCAGCTTGGGACAGGGAGATGGCTACACCTTC	CASRRSLGQGDGYTF
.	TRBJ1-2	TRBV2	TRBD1	TGTGCCAGCAGCGGGACAGCAAACTATGGCTACACCTTC	CASSGTANYGYTF
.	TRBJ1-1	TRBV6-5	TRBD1	TGTGCCAGCTCCGACAGGGGAAGTATCACTGAAGCTTTCTTT	CASSDRGSITEAFF
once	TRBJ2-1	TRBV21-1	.	TGTGCCAGCAGAACGATATTACAGACAACCTCCTACAATGAGCAGTTCTTC	CASRTILQTTSYNEQFF
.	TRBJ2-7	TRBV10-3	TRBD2	TGTGCCACCAGTCTTGGGGGGGGCTACGAGCAGTACTTC	CATSLGGGYEQYF
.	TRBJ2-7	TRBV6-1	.	TGTGCCAGCAGTGAGCCGCCCTGGCGGGACGCCACCTACGAGCAGTACTTC	CASSEPPWRDATYEQYF
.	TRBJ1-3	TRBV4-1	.	TGCGCCAGCAGCCAAGTAAGTCGCGAACACACCATATATTTT	CASSQVSREHTIYF
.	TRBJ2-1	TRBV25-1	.	TGTGCCACTCTCCGGGTAAGTTGGAGGGGTGAGCAGTTCTTC	CATLRVSWRGEQFF
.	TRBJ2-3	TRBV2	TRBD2	TGTGCCAGCAGTGTTAGCGGGGGGAGCACAGATACGCAGTATTTT	CASSVSGGSTDTQYF
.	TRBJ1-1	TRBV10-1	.	TGCGCCAGCAGCCCTTTTCGGGGAGGAGGCACTGAAGCTTTCTTT	CASSPFRGGGTEAFF
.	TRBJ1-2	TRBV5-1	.	TGCGCCAGCAGCTTGGACGGTTTTCATGGCTACACCTTC	CASSLDGFHGYTF
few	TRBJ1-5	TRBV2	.	TGTGCCAGCGAGGGGCGGGGTATGGAGCCCCAGCATTTT	CASEGRGMEPQHF
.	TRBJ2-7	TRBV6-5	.	TGTGCCAGCAGAACCAGGACAGCAAGGGAGCAGTACTTC	CASRTRTAREQYF
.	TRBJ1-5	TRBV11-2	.	TGTGCCAGCAGCTTAGACCCGGGACATAGCAATCAGCCCCAGCATTTT	CASSLDPGHSNQPQHF
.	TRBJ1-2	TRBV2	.	TGTGCCAGCAGTGATACAGGGAGCTATGGCTACACCTTC	CASSDTGSYGYTF
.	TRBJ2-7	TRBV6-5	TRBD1	TGTGCCAGCAGCCCACCTCCGGACAGGGACCACGAGCAGTACTTC	CASSPPPDRDHEQYF
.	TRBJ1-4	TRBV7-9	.	TGTGCCAGCAGCTTAGTTGCAGAAAAACTGTTTTTT	CASSLVAEKLFF
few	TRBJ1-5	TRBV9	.	TGTGCCAGCAGCCCCCAGGGGAGTAATCAGCCCCAGCATTTT	CASSPQGSNQPQHF
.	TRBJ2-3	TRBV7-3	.	TGTGCCAGCAGCTTAGCCCCGGTCACAGATACGCAGTATTTT	CASSLAPVTDTQYF
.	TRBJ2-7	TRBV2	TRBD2	TGTGCCAGCAGTGGGGGTTCTAGCGGCCCCTACGAGCAGTACTTC	CASSGGSSGPYEQYF
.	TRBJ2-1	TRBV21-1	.	TGTGCCAGCAGCAAAGACCAGGGAATTAGGAGTGAGCAGTTCTTC	CASSKDQGIRSEQFF
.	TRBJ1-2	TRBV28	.	TGTGCCAGCAGGGGGGGCTATGGCTACACCTTC	CASRGGYGYTF
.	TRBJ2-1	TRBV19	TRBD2	TGTGCCAGTAGTATCCAACCGGGGGGATACAATGAGCAGTTCTTC	CASSIQPGGYNEQFF
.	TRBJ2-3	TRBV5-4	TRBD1	TGTGCCAGCAGCCTCACCGGGACAGGGACGGATACGCAGTATTTT	CASSLTGTGTDTQYF
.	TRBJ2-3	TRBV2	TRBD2	TGTGCCAGCACCCCGGGGGGGGTACGCACAGATACGCAGTATTTT	CASTPGGVRTDTQYF